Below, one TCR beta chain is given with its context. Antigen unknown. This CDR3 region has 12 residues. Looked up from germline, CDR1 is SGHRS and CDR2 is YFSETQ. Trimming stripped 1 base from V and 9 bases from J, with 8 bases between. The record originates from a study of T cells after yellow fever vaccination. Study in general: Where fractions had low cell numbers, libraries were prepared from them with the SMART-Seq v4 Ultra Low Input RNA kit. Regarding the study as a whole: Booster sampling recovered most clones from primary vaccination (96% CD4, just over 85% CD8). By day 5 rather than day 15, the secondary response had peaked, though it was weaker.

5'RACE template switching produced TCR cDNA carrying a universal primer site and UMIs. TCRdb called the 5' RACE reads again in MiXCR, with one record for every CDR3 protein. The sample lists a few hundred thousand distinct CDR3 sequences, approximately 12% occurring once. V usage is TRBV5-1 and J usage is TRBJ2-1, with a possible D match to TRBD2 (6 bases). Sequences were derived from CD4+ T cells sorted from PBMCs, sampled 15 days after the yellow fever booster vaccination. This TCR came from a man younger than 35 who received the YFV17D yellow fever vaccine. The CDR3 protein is CASSLWGVEQFF. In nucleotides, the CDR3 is TGCGCCAGCAGCTTGTGGGGGGTTGAGCAGTTCTTC.